This T cell receptor (beta chain) was recorded in a study of cytomegalovirus exposure and HLA in healthy donors. A multiplex PCR was run with 60 Vbeta primers and 13 Jbeta primers. Data came from immunoSEQ multiplex PCR; TCRdb stores just in-frame clones and leaves some out. The sample consists of approximately 86,000 clones, around 84% of them appearing once. The CDR3 runs 14 residues. Germline lookup yields CDR1 SGHVS and CDR2 FQNEAQ. Trimming shortened V by 0 bases and J by 0 bases, and 6 bases separated the two germline ends. The sample comprised PBMCs. This TCR was sampled from a man aged 40-50 years in good health and CMV-seropositive. V usage is TRBV7-8 and J usage is TRBJ2-7, with a weak D call TRBD2 (5 bases). The CDR3 DNA sequence: TGTGCCAGCAGCTTAGCAGGGAGCTCCTACGAGCAGTACTTC. Residues: CASSLAGSSYEQYF.